A single sample gave rise to the 24 T cell receptor beta chains below, sequenced in a study of OX40 agonist ivuxolimab in advanced cancers. The protocol was immunoSEQ multiplex PCR, while the TCRdb copy is restricted to in-frame clones and leaves out a portion. The sample carries some 85,000 clones, roughly 90% recorded once. The sequencing used CD4+ or CD8+ T cells sorted from blood, collected in a trial of the OX40 agonist ivuxolimab. The source of these receptors is an adult with an advanced solid tumor such as melanoma, head and neck, liver or kidney cancer.

The rearrangement links TRBV7-2 to TRBJ2-3; D is perhaps TRBD2 (5 bases). Trimming stripped 1 base from V and 2 bases from J, with 13 bases between. Germline V gene lookup returns CDR1 SGHTA and CDR2 FQGNSA. CDR3 length: 16 amino acids. CDR3: CASSLGPRGNTDTQYF. CDR3 bases: TGTGCCAGCAGCTTAGGCCCCCGGGGTAACACAGATACGCAGTATTTT.

This chain links TRBV5-1 with TRBJ1-1; tentative D call: TRBD1 (6 bases). Between the trimmed V and J ends, which lost 6 bases and 2 bases, there was a span of 11 bases. The CDR3 consists of 13 residues. Germline V gene lookup returns CDR1 SGHRS and CDR2 YFSETQ. CDR3 loop: CASTGAPNTEAFF. The CDR3 nucleotides read TGCGCCAGCACAGGGGCCCCAAACACTGAAGCTTTCTTT.

This clone has just one count. The V and J genes are TRBV5-4 and TRBJ2-2, with no clear D. Trimming removed 0 bases at V and 4 bases at J, with 16 bases between. This CDR3 has 17 amino acids. Germline assignment: CDR1 SGHNT and CDR2 YYREEE (reference sequence). CDR3 region: CASSLEVRRFGTGELFF. The CDR3 DNA reads as TGTGCCAGCAGCTTGGAAGTCAGAAGGTTTGGCACCGGGGAGCTGTTTTTT.

This sequence joins TRBV19 and TRBJ1-2; TRBD1 might be the D (6 bases). The CDR3 is 14 amino acids. Trimming took 7 bases from V and 7 from J, leaving 19 bases between them. The germline CDR1 and CDR2 sequences are LNHDA and SQIVND (reference sequence). CDR3 sequence (DNA): TGTGCCAGTACCCCCGCCCCCTTACAGGGTGGCTACACCTTC. Amino acids: CASTPAPLQGGYTF.

CDR3 protein: CASSVIQGTYEQYF. The DNA for the CDR3 is TGTGCCAGCAGCGTAATTCAGGGAACCTACGAGCAGTACTTC. The J gene is TRBJ2-7, the V gene TRBV11-2; D is perhaps TRBD1 (5 bases). Trimming pared 5 bases from V and 2 bases from J, leaving 13 bases between. The germline gives CDR1 SGHAT, CDR2 FQNNGV. The CDR3 loop spans 14 amino acids.

The rearrangement uses TRBV5-1 and TRBJ1-2; D not certain. The CDR3 is 14 residues long. Germline assignment: CDR1 SGHRS and CDR2 YFSETQ. V dropped 3 bases and J dropped 6 bases, with 15 bases sitting between them. The CDR3 bases are TGCGCCAGCAGCTCCACACCCAGCCGTAATGGCTACACCTTC. Translated, it gives CASSSTPSRNGYTF.

The chain uses TRBV7-9 and TRBJ1-1; 7 nucleotides agree with TRBD1. The CDR3 totals 16 residues. With V trimmed by 5 bases and J by 1 base, 10 bases remained unmatched. The germline CDR1 and CDR2 sequences are SEHNR and FQNEAQ (reference sequence). This chain's CDR3 is CASSPTGLGRNTEAFF. The CDR3 DNA sequence: TGTGCCAGCAGCCCGACAGGGTTAGGGAGGAACACTGAAGCTTTCTTT. The whole variable domain, remainder taken from reference TRBV7-9 and TRBJ1-1, is DTGVSQNPRHKITKRGQNVTFRCDPISEHNRLYWYRQTLGQGPEFLTYFQNEAQLEKSRLLSDRFSAERPKGSFSTLEIQRTEQGDSAMYLCASSPTGLGRNTEAFFGQGTRLTVV.

The chain recombines TRBV29-1 with TRBJ1-2; a possible D gene is TRBD1 (5 bases). The CDR3 sequence is 12 residues long. Between the trimmed V and J ends, which lost 7 bases and 4 bases, there was a span of 13 bases. Germline CDR1 and CDR2: SQVTM and ANQGSEA. The CDR3 sequence: CSATGTPYGYTF. In nucleotides, the CDR3 is TGCAGCGCCACCGGGACTCCCTATGGCTACACCTTC.

The J gene is TRBJ1-1, the V gene TRBV2; 9 nucleotides agree with TRBD1. Germline V lookup: CDR1 SNHLY, CDR2 FYNNEI. Trimming cost V 7 bases and J 4 bases; bases outside gene matches: 10. The CDR3 is 15 residues long. The CDR3 reads CASNKQGAYITEAFF. For the CDR3, the DNA is TGTGCCAGCAATAAACAGGGGGCTTACATCACTGAAGCTTTCTTT.

The V gene is TRBV10-3, the J gene TRBJ1-2; perhaps TRBD1 as D (5 bases). The CDR3 is made up of 16 amino acids. Germline V gene sequence: CDR1 ENHRY, CDR2 SYGVKD. V lost 4 bases and J lost 0, with 15 bases in between. The CDR3 sequence: CAISAQDRGPNYGYTF. In nucleotides, the CDR3 is TGTGCCATCAGTGCGCAAGACAGAGGACCTAACTATGGCTACACCTTC.

The V gene is TRBV27, the J gene TRBJ1-3, with D perhaps TRBD1 (5 bases). CDR1 and CDR2 (germline): MNHEY, SMNVEV (reference sequence). CDR3 length: 18 residues. Trimming cost V 3 bases and J 4 bases, with 22 bases left between them. CDR3 coding DNA: TGTGCCAGCAGTTTCCAATGGAGGCAGGGTTGGGGAGGAAACACCATATATTTT. It encodes CASSFQWRQGWGGNTIYF.

This chain links TRBV6-4 with TRBJ1-1, with D possibly matching TRBD1 (5 bases). The CDR3 extends over 12 amino acids. Per the germline V gene, CDR1 is MRHNA and CDR2 is SNTAGT. The germline V and J ends were trimmed by 8 bases and 1 base, with 8 bases remaining between them. The DNA for the CDR3 is TGTGCCAGCCTCACAGGGAACACTGAAGCTTTCTTT. As protein: CASLTGNTEAFF.

In nucleotides, the CDR3 is TGTGCCAGCAGCCCTAAGACAGTAAACACTGAAGCTTTCTTT. Protein product: CASSPKTVNTEAFF. V gene TRBV7-2 combines with J gene TRBJ1-1; TRBD1 might be the D (5 bases). The germline CDR1 and CDR2 sequences are SGHTA and FQGNSA. The CDR3 is 14 residues long. V was cut by 5 bases and J by 2 bases, with 12 bases left in between.

In regard to this clone: Other DNA sequences from this sample encode an identical CDR3 as well. The V gene is TRBV5-6, the J gene TRBJ2-3, with unresolved D. The V end lost 1 base, the J end lost 4 bases, and 1 base lay between the germline ends. CDR1 SGHDT and CDR2 YYEEEE come from the germline V gene. CDR3 length equals 11 residues. As DNA, the CDR3 is TGTGCCAGCAGCTTGTCAGATACGCAGTATTTT. Encoded protein: CASSLSDTQYF. Full variable domain (outside the CDR3, taken from reference TRBV5-6 and TRBJ2-3): DAGVTQSPTHLIKTRGQQVTLRCSPKSGHDTVSWYQQALGQGPQFIFQYYEEEERQRGNFPDRFSGHQFPNYSSELNVNALLLGDSALYLCASSLSDTQYFGPGTRLTVL.

This chain uses TRBV11-3 with TRBJ2-1; 11 positions match TRBD2. The V and J ends lost 5 bases and 9 bases, in that order; junction bases with no gene match: 12. This CDR3 has 16 amino acids. The V gene's germline CDR1 is SGHNT and CDR2 YENEEA. The CDR3 nucleotides read TGTGCCAGCAGCCCCGCGACTAGCGGGGAAAAGGGTGAGCAGTTCTTC. The encoded protein is CASSPATSGEKGEQFF. The full variable domain, in which reference TRBV11-3 and TRBJ2-1 provide the parts outside the CDR3, is EAGVVQSPRYKIIEKKQPVAFWCNPISGHNTLYWYLQNLGQGPELLIRYENEEAVDDSQLPKDRFSAERLKGVDSTLKIQPAELGDSAVYLCASSPATSGEKGEQFFGPGTRLTVL.

V and J are TRBV19 and TRBJ2-7; TRBD1 matches at 9 bases. This CDR3 is built from 16 residues. Germline CDR1 LNHDA, CDR2 SQIVND (reference sequence). Trimming removed 4 bases from V and 2 bases from J; junction bases left unmatched: 9. The CDR3 protein is CASSTEGQGGTYEQYF. The CDR3, as DNA: TGTGCCAGTAGTACCGAGGGACAGGGCGGTACCTACGAGCAGTACTTC.

This clone appeared a single time. CDR3 bases: TGTGCCAGTAGTGGCCGGGACAGGGGGTTCTACGAGCAGTACTTC. It encodes CASSGRDRGFYEQYF. The chain links TRBV19 to TRBJ2-7; 11 bases map to TRBD1. The ends lost 5 bases at V and 3 bases at J; junction bases unmatched: 6. Germline CDR1 is LNHDA and CDR2 is SQIVND (reference sequence). The CDR3 covers 15 residues.

In its sample, this clone was seen a few times. The V call is TRBV2, the J call TRBJ1-2; the D is unclear. Trimming stripped 8 bases from V and 10 bases from J, with 8 bases between. The CDR3 extends over 9 amino acids. Germline CDR1 is SNHLY and CDR2 is FYNNEI. CDR3 in amino acids: CASGEDYTF. In nucleotides, the CDR3 is TGTGCCAGCGGAGAGGACTACACCTTC.

This clone was seen just once. The chain employs TRBV14 and TRBJ1-4; a weak D match, TRBD1 (5 bases). V was pared by 2 bases and J by 8 bases, with 15 bases between. Germline-derived CDR1 and CDR2 are SGHDN and FVKESK. CDR3 length equals 15 residues. For the CDR3, the DNA is TGTGCCAGCAGCCAAAATACAGGAATACTCGAAAAACTGTTTTTT. Amino acids: CASSQNTGILEKLFF.

The chain has TRBV19 and TRBJ2-3; possible D gene TRBD1, 6 bases. There are 14 residues in the CDR3. Germline-derived CDR1 and CDR2 are LNHDA and SQIVND (reference sequence). V gave up 4 bases and J gave up 7 bases, with 15 bases separating them. This CDR3 reads CASSTQGKGNTQYF. The DNA of the CDR3 is TGTGCCAGTAGTACTCAGGGGAAGGGGAATACGCAGTATTTT.

This chain links TRBV5-4 with TRBJ2-1; 7 bases match TRBD1. Per germline, CDR1 SGHNT and CDR2 YYREEE (reference sequence). The CDR3 totals 14 residues. V gave up 2 bases and J gave up 5 bases; unmatched junction bases: 4. CDR3 in amino acids: CASSLTGVHNEQFF. CDR3 DNA: TGTGCCAGCAGCTTAACAGGGGTCCACAATGAGCAGTTCTTC.

The chain employs TRBV4-2 and TRBJ1-6; a weak D match, TRBD1 (6 bases). Germline V gene lookup returns CDR1 LGHNA and CDR2 YNFKEQ. There are 15 residues in the CDR3. Trimming stripped 0 bases from V and 10 bases from J, with 13 bases between. The CDR3 reads CASSQDQGMGSPLHF. DNA of the CDR3: TGTGCCAGCAGCCAAGATCAGGGGATGGGGTCACCCCTCCACTTT.

V gene TRBV10-3 combines with J gene TRBJ1-1; 7 positions match TRBD1. The germline CDR1 and CDR2 sequences are ENHRY and SYGVKD. Trimming at V came to 7 bases and at J to 1 base, leaving 6 bases not matched to a gene. The CDR3 contains 14 residues. The CDR3 region is CAITQGGTNTEAFF. In DNA, the CDR3 is TGTGCCATCACCCAGGGGGGGACGAACACTGAAGCTTTCTTT.

Here the CDR3 reads CASSTRIPGASGNTIYF. DNA for the CDR3: TGTGCCAGCAGCACTAGAATCCCGGGGGCTAGTGGAAACACCATATATTTT. This chain uses TRBV7-6 with TRBJ1-3; perhaps TRBD1 as D (6 bases). CDR3 length: 17 amino acids. From germline, CDR1 is SGHVS and CDR2 FNYEAQ. V lost 5 bases and J 3 bases, leaving 20 bases between the germline ends.